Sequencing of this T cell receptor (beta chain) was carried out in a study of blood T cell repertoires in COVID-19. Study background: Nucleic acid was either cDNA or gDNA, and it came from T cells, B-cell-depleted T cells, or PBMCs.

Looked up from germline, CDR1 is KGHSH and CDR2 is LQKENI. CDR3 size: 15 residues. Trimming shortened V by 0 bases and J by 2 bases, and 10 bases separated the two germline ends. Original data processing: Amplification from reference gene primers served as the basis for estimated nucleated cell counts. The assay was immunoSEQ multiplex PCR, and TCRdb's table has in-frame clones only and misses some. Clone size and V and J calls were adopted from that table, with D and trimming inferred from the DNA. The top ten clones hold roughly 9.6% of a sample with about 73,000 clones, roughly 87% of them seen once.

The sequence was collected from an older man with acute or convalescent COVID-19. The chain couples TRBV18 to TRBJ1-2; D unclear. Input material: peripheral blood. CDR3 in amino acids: CASSPPLTENYGYTF. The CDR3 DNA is TGTGCCAGCTCACCACCCCTCACAGAGAACTATGGCTACACCTTC.